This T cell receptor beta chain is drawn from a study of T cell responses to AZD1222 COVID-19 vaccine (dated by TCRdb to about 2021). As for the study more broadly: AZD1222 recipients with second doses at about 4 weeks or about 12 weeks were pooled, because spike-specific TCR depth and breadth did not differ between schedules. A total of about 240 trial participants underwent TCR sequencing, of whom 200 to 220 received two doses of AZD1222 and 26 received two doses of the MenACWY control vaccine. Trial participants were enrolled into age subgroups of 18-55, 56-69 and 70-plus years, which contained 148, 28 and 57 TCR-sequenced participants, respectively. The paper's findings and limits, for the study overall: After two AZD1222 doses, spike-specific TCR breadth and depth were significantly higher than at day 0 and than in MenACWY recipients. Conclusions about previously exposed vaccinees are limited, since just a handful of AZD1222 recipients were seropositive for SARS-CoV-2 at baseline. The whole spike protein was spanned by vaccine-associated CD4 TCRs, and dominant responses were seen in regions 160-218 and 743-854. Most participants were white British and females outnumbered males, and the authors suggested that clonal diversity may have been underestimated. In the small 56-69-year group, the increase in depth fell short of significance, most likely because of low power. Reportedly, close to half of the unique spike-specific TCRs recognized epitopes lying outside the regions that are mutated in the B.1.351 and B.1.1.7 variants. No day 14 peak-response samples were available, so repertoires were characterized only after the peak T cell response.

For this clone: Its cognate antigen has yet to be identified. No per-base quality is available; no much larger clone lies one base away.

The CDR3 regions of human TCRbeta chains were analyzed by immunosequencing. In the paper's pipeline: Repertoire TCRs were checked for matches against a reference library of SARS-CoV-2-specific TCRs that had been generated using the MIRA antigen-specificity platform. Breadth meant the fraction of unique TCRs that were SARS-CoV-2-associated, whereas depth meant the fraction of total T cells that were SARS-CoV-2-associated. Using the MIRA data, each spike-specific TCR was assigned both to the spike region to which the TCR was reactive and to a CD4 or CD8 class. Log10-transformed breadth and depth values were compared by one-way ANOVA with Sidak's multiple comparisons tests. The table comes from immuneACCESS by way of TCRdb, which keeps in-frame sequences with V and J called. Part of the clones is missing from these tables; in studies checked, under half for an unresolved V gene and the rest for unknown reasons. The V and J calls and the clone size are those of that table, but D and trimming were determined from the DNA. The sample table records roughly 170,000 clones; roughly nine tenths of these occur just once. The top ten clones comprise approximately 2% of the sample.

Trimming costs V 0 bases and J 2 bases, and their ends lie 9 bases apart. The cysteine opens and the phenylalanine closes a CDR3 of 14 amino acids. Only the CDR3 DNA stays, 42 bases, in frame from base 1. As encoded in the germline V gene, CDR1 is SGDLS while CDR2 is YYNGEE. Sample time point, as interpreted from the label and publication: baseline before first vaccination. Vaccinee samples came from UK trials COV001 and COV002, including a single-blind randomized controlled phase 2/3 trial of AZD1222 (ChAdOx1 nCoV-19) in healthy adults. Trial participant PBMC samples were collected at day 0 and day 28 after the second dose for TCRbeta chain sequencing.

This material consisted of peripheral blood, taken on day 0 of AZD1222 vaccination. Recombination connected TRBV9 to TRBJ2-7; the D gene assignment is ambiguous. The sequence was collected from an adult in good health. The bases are TGTGCCAGCAGCGTAGGACCTCAGACCTACGAGCAGTACTTC. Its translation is CASSVGPQTYEQYF.